The 26 T cell receptor beta chains in this list originate from one sample, sequenced in a study of T cell responses to AZD1222 COVID-19 vaccine (dated by TCRdb to the early 2020s). The sample's time point label, decoded: baseline before first vaccination. Library method: the immunoSEQ multiplex PCR assay. This immuneACCESS table, as held by TCRdb, lists in-frame sequences with V and J called but not all clones. Of the missing ones, under half trace to an unresolved V gene in checked studies; the others have no known cause. This sample has 86,000 or so clones in its table, and 90% of those were observed once. In total, the top ten clones hold around 3% of the sample. Sequences were derived from peripheral blood, sampled on day 0 of AZD1222 vaccination. The receptors shown here come from an adult in good health.

This clone has just one count. The chain combines TRBV6-2 or TRBV6-3 with TRBJ1-2; TRBD1 might be the D (6 bases). CDR3 length equals 14 residues. V was trimmed by 5 bases and J by 0 bases, leaving 10 bases between them. Germline lookup yields CDR1 MNHEY and CDR2 SVGEGT. CDR3 in amino acids: CASSRQAPNYGYTF. The CDR3 DNA is TGTGCCAGCAGTCGACAGGCCCCTAACTATGGCTACACCTTC.

The chain recombines TRBV27 with TRBJ1-1; D perhaps matches TRBD1 (5 bases). The CDR3 has 15 amino acids. From germline, CDR1 is MNHEY and CDR2 SMNVEV (reference sequence). The ends were cut back, 4 bases at V and 6 bases at J, with 18 bases in the middle. The CDR3 loop reads CASSSSGPRAPEAFF. As DNA, the CDR3 is TGTGCCAGCAGTTCGTCCGGGCCCAGGGCCCCTGAAGCTTTCTTT.

Worth noting for this clone: One end of the junction fails to match germline, which may point to a read error. This chain joins TRBV6-5 and TRBJ2-7, with 9 bases aligning to TRBD2. CDR3 length: 14 residues. Germline assignment: CDR1 MNHEY and CDR2 SVGAGI. CDR3 DNA sequence: TGTGCCAGCTGCAAGACTAGCGGCTCCCACGAGCAGTACTTC. It specifies CASCKTSGSHEQYF.

J is TRBJ2-7 and V is TRBV4-1, with 10 bases matching TRBD1. The germline gives CDR1 MGHRA, CDR2 YSYEKL. The CDR3 extends over 15 amino acids. V trimming: 4 bases; J trimming: 3 bases; junction bases outside the gene matches: 6. The CDR3 loop reads CASSLEDRGSYEQYF. The CDR3 DNA reads as TGCGCCAGCAGCCTCGAGGACAGGGGGAGCTACGAGCAGTACTTC.

The chain links TRBV7-6 to TRBJ2-1; D is tentatively TRBD1 or TRBD2 (7 bases each). Trimming took off 1 base at V and 10 bases at J, with 11 bases between the two ends. The CDR3 length is 13 residues. Germline loops: CDR1 SGHVS, CDR2 FNYEAQ. The CDR3 bases are TGTGCCAGCAGCTTAGTGGGAGGGGGCGAGCAGTTCTTC. This sequence encodes CASSLVGGGEQFF.

The CDR3 DNA reads TGTGCCAGCAGGGGGACAGGGCGCGACGAGCAGTACTTC. Translated, it gives CASRGTGRDEQYF. The chain couples TRBV3-1 (or the pseudogene TRBV3-2) to TRBJ2-7; 9 bases line up with TRBD1. The CDR3 has 13 residues. Losses at the gene ends were 6 bases for V and 5 bases for J; bases not matched to a gene: 5. In germline, CDR1 is LGHDT, CDR2 YNNKEL (reference sequence).

J is TRBJ2-7 and V is TRBV6-6, with 7 bases fitting TRBD1. This CDR3 comprises 14 residues. CDR1 is MNHNY and CDR2 is SVGAGI in the germline V gene (reference sequence). The V segment lost 5 bases and the J segment 3 bases; nucleotides outside the gene matches: 7. The CDR3 coding sequence is TGTGCCAGCAGTCCGGGACAGTGGAACTACGAGCAGTACTTC. As protein: CASSPGQWNYEQYF.

Of note for this clone: This same CDR3 is encoded by further DNA sequences in the sample. J is TRBJ1-3 and V is TRBV9, with TRBD1 matching over 8 bases. This CDR3 has 14 residues. From germline, CDR1 is SGDLS and CDR2 YYNGEE. The J segment lost 2 bases and the V segment lost 3 bases, leaving 1 base of the junction unmatched. The CDR3 protein is CASSADRAGNTIYF. CDR3 DNA: TGTGCCAGCAGCGCGGACAGGGCTGGAAACACCATATATTTT.

The chain links TRBV7-2 to TRBJ2-1; D gene unclear. Trimming left V 1 base short and J 6 bases short, with 10 bases between. The CDR3 runs 14 residues. CDR1 and CDR2 from the germline V gene are SGHTA and FQGNSA. The CDR3 sequence is CASSLGAESNEQFF. The CDR3 region has the DNA TGTGCCAGCAGCTTAGGGGCAGAGAGCAATGAGCAGTTCTTC.

V gene TRBV3-1 (or the pseudogene TRBV3-2) combines with J gene TRBJ2-7; TRBD2 matches 8 bases. Germline CDR1 and CDR2: LGHDT and YNNKEL (reference sequence). J was trimmed by 7 bases and V by 10 bases; bases with no gene match: 24. This CDR3 region has 17 residues. The CDR3 is CATSGPRRKAGVREQYF. CDR3 nucleotide sequence: TGTGCCACCTCAGGCCCCCGTCGGAAAGCGGGAGTCCGGGAGCAGTACTTC.

The genes are TRBV7-6 and TRBJ1-5; D is uncertain. Germline loops: CDR1 SGHVS, CDR2 FNYEAQ. V gave up 1 base and J gave up 7 bases, with 11 bases separating them. This CDR3 has 14 residues. CDR3 in DNA: TGTGCCAGCAGCTTAGTGGCAGGATCCCAGCCCCAGCATTTT. This codes for CASSLVAGSQPQHF.

This rearrangement joins TRBV11-1 to TRBJ2-5; 8 positions agree with TRBD1. The CDR3 spans 15 residues. Germline V gives CDR1 SGHAT, CDR2 FQDESV (reference sequence). V trimming: 3 bases; J trimming: 5 bases; junction bases outside the gene matches: 8. CDR3 protein: CASSFTNGQGETQYF. CDR3 nucleotide sequence: TGTGCCAGCAGCTTTACAAACGGACAGGGTGAGACCCAGTACTTC.

This clone was counted a single time. The chain is built from TRBV21-1 and TRBJ1-5. TRBV21-1 is listed as a pseudogene. This CDR3 comprises 16 residues. The CDR3 nucleotides read TGTGCCAGCAGCAAAGCGCGAGGGGTGGCCAATCAGCCCCAGCATTTT. Amino acids: CASSKARGVANQPQHF.

This clone was seen more than once but under ten times. The chain combines TRBV2 with TRBJ1-2; 8 bases fit TRBD1. Trimming removed 5 bases from V and 6 bases from J; junction bases left unmatched: 2. The CDR3 is made up of 12 amino acids. The germline V gene has CDR1 SNHLY and CDR2 FYNNEI. The CDR3 DNA sequence: TGTGCCAGCAGTCAGGGGGCAGATGGCTACACCTTC. This translates into CASSQGADGYTF. Combining the CDR3 with reference TRBV2 and TRBJ1-2 gives the whole variable domain EPEVTQTPSHQVTQMGQEVILRCVPISNHLYFYWYRQILGQKVEFLVSFYNNEISEKSEIFDDQFSVERPDGSNFTLKIRSTKLEDSAMYFCASSQGADGYTFGSGTRLTVV.

The chain is built from TRBV27 and TRBJ1-1, with TRBD1 matching over 8 bases. V lost 10 bases, J lost 3 bases, and 7 bases stayed unmatched. This CDR3 has 13 residues. Germline loops: CDR1 MNHEY, CDR2 SMNVEV (reference sequence). The CDR3 reads CATGDRWYTEAFF. CDR3 bases: TGTGCCACCGGGGACAGGTGGTACACTGAAGCTTTCTTT.

The gene calls are TRBV5-4 and TRBJ1-1; D is unclear. With 1 base removed from V and 4 bases from J, the gap between germline ends came to 14 bases. The germline V gene has CDR1 SGHNT and CDR2 YYREEE (reference sequence). The CDR3 totals 15 residues. This CDR3 reads CASSLWYGGSTEAFF. The CDR3 DNA sequence: TGTGCCAGCAGCTTGTGGTACGGAGGTAGCACTGAAGCTTTCTTT.

V and J are TRBV28 and TRBJ1-4; no clear D. CDR3 length: 13 residues. Germline CDR1 reads MDHEN; CDR2 reads SYDVKM. V dropped 3 bases and J dropped 4 bases, with 6 bases sitting between them. The CDR3 spells CASSFGNNEKLFF. The DNA for the CDR3 is TGTGCCAGCAGTTTTGGGAATAATGAAAAACTGTTTTTT.

V is TRBV5-1 and J is TRBJ1-1; 12 nucleotides match TRBD1. CDR3 length equals 16 residues. Per the germline V gene, CDR1 is SGHRS and CDR2 is YFSETQ. J lost 1 base, V lost 4 bases, and 5 bases had no gene match. CDR3 sequence: CASSRGQGASNTEAFF. CDR3 nucleotides: TGCGCCAGCAGCAGGGGACAGGGGGCTTCGAACACTGAAGCTTTCTTT.

The chain combines TRBV28 with TRBJ1-4; tentatively, D is TRBD1 (5 bases). CDR3 length equals 14 residues. Germline-derived CDR1 and CDR2 are MDHEN and SYDVKM. Deletions cut 4 bases from V and 10 bases from J, with 16 bases between. The CDR3: CASSSGTSGGKLFF. As DNA, the CDR3 is TGTGCCAGCAGTTCCGGGACCTCCGGGGGAAAACTGTTTTTT. Drawing the rest from reference TRBV28 and TRBJ1-4, the complete variable domain is DVKVTQSSRYLVKRTGEKVFLECVQDMDHENMFWYRQDPGLGLRLIYFSYDVKMKEKGDIPEGYSVSREKKERFSLILESASTNQTSMYLCASSSGTSGGKLFFGSGTQLSVL.

V usage is TRBV12-3 or TRBV12-4 and J usage is TRBJ1-1; the D is unclear. This CDR3 is 11 amino acids long. Trimming removed 8 bases at V and 2 bases at J, with 6 bases between. Written as DNA, the CDR3 is TGTGCCAGCGGAGAAAACACTGAAGCTTTCTTT. Translated, it gives CASGENTEAFF.

V and J are TRBV11-2 and TRBJ1-1; 7 bases fit TRBD1. V lost 7 bases and J lost 3; bases outside the gene matches: 8. Germline V gene sequence: CDR1 SGHAT, CDR2 FQNNGV. CDR3 length: 14 residues. The CDR3 DNA sequence: TGTGCCAGCAAAATAGGGGGCGCGGACACTGAAGCTTTCTTT. Its translation is CASKIGGADTEAFF.

This rearrangement joins TRBV7-9 to TRBJ2-7; D is unresolved. Germline-derived CDR1 and CDR2 are SEHNR and FQNEAQ (reference sequence). Trimming removed 5 bases from V and 7 bases from J, with 12 bases in between. The CDR3 length is 12 residues. CDR3: CASSRPDWEQYF. The CDR3 DNA is TGTGCCAGCAGCCGGCCCGACTGGGAGCAGTACTTC.

This chain links TRBV6-5 with TRBJ1-2, with unresolved D. The germline V gene has CDR1 MNHEY and CDR2 SVGAGI. This CDR3 is built from 13 residues. Trimming shortened V by 7 bases and J by 5 bases, and 14 bases separated the two germline ends. In nucleotides, the CDR3 is TGTGCCAGCACTCTCGCCGAGTCATATGGCTACACCTTC. As protein: CASTLAESYGYTF.

This clone was found once. J is TRBJ1-2 and V is TRBV10-3, with D perhaps TRBD1 (6 bases). The V gene lost 3 bases and the J gene lost 0 bases, with 14 bases spanning the gap. Looked up from germline, CDR1 is ENHRY and CDR2 is SYGVKD. The length of the CDR3 is 16 residues. The chain's CDR3 is CAISDLDRTSNYGYTF. The DNA for the CDR3 is TGTGCCATCAGTGATTTAGACAGGACCTCTAACTATGGCTACACCTTC.

The chain employs TRBV7-6 and TRBJ2-6, with TRBD1 identical over 7 bases. This CDR3 comprises 18 residues. V lost 3 bases to trimming and J lost 1 base; unmatched junction nucleotides: 9. Germline assignment: CDR1 SGHVS and CDR2 FNYEAQ. CDR3 coding DNA: TGTGCCAGCAGCTTGTCCGCAGGGGGTAAATCTGGGGCCAACGTCCTGACTTTC. It is translated as CASSLSAGGKSGANVLTF. The complete variable domain, with remaining parts taken from reference TRBV7-6 and TRBJ2-6, reads GAGVSQSPRYKVTKRGQDVALRCDPISGHVSLYWYRQALGQGPEFLTYFNYEAQQDKSGLPNDRFSAERPEGSISTLTIQRTEQRDSAMYRCASSLSAGGKSGANVLTFGAGSRLTVL.

The DNA of the CDR3 is TGTGCCAGTAGTTTGGGGGCCTCTGCAACTAATGAAAAACTGTTTTTT. Its protein is CASSLGASATNEKLFF. V and J are TRBV19 and TRBJ1-4, with D possibly matching TRBD1 (6 bases). The length of the CDR3 is 16 residues. Germline V CDR1 and CDR2: LNHDA, SQIVND (reference sequence). V was clipped by 5 bases and J by 0 bases, with 13 bases between them.